A selection of T cell receptor beta chains follows, all from one sample in a study of blood T cells in healthy people across ages. MiXCR was run by TCRdb on the 5' RACE reads, yielding one entry per CDR3 protein. The sample has about 720,000 distinct CDR3 sequences; about a fifth are singletons. Sequencing was performed on blood. The receptor set was obtained from a man aged 65 to 85 in good health. CDR3s include the opening cysteine and the closing phenylalanine or tryptophan. A D gene is named only where the DNA matches it firmly. Clone size, where shown, is once, few, many, or a class for clones that have expanded.

D gene	clone size	V gene	J gene	CDR3 DNA	CDR3 protein
TRBD1	-	TRBV29-1	TRBJ1-2	TGCAGCGTTGAAGAGACAGGGAGGGGCTACACCTTC	CSVEETGRGYTF
TRBD1	-	TRBV27	TRBJ1-2	TGTGCCAGCAGTTTATACAGGGGTGTAACTGGCTACACCTTC	CASSLYRGVTGYTF
-	few	TRBV4-1	TRBJ2-1	TGCGCCAGCAGCCAAGATTCACTAGCAAGTTCGAATGAGCAGTTCTTC	CASSQDSLASSNEQFF
-	-	TRBV20-1	TRBJ1-1	TGCAGTGCTAGGACGGGGGCCACTGAAGCTTTCTTT	CSARTGATEAFF
-	-	TRBV20-1	TRBJ1-3	TGCAGTGGAAGGGGGGCTGGAAACACCATATATTTT	CSGRGAGNTIYF
-	few	TRBV4-1	TRBJ2-2	TGCACCAGCAGCCAAGGGTGGGGGCCGAACACCGGGGAGCTGTTTTTT	CTSSQGWGPNTGELFF
-	few	TRBV12-3/TRBV12-4	TRBJ2-7	TGTGCCAGCAGTTTAATGGCGGCATCCTACGAGCAGTACTTC	CASSLMAASYEQYF
-	-	TRBV5-6	TRBJ1-2	TGTGCCAGCAGCTGGGGGGGCAGGATTAACTATGGCTACACCTTC	CASSWGGRINYGYTF
-	-	TRBV14	TRBJ2-3	TGTGCCAGCAGCCCCTTTGGGACTCTGGGGACAGATACGCAGTATTTT	CASSPFGTLGTDTQYF
TRBD1	few	TRBV6-5	TRBJ1-6	TGTGCCAGCAGACTTCAAACAGGGGGCCTTTTTTCACCCCTCCACTTT	CASRLQTGGLFSPLHF
TRBD2	few	TRBV27	TRBJ2-3	TGTGCCAGCAGTTTATCATATCTTGGCGGGAGAGGTATAGATACGCAGTATTTT	CASSLSYLGGRGIDTQYF
-	few	TRBV5-1	TRBJ1-5	TGCGCCAGCAGCTTGGGACCTGTTAGCAATCAGCCCCAGCATTTT	CASSLGPVSNQPQHF
TRBD2	-	TRBV4-3	TRBJ2-1	TGCGCCAGCAGCCGGACTAGCGGGGATGAGCAGTTCTTC	CASSRTSGDEQFF
-	-	TRBV24-1	TRBJ2-5	TGTGCCACCAGTGCCCTGGGGTTGACCCAGTACTTC	CATSALGLTQYF
-	-	TRBV7-6	TRBJ2-7	TGTGCCAGCAGCTTAAACCCCGTCCAGGGTCACGAGCAGTACTTC	CASSLNPVQGHEQYF
TRBD2	few	TRBV9	TRBJ2-3	TGTGCCAGCAGCCCCCGACTAGCGGGAGCAAGGAGCACAGATACGCAGTATTTT	CASSPRLAGARSTDTQYF
TRBD1	few	TRBV5-5	TRBJ1-2	TGTGCCAGCAGCACCGGACAGGCTAACTATGGCTACACCTTC	CASSTGQANYGYTF
-	-	TRBV29-1	TRBJ2-4	TGCAGCGCTGGTTGGGGGAATAAAAACATTCAGTACTTC	CSAGWGNKNIQYF
TRBD1	few	TRBV6-6	TRBJ2-3	TGTGCCAGCAGTTATCTTGGGACAGGGAACACAGATACGCAGTATTTT	CASSYLGTGNTDTQYF
-	-	TRBV20-1	TRBJ1-1	TGCAGTGCACGACCATACAGAGAAGCTTTCTTT	CSARPYREAFF
TRBD2	few	TRBV6-1	TRBJ2-5	TGTGCCTCACGTAATGGACTAGCGGACCAAGAGACCCAGTACTTC	CASRNGLADQETQYF
-	few	TRBV6-5	TRBJ2-1	TGTGCCAGCAGTTACCTAGACAAGAATGAGCAGTTCTTC	CASSYLDKNEQFF
-	-	TRBV11-2	TRBJ1-1	TGTGCCAGCAGCTTAGGTCGCAGGGAGGGTGAAGCTTTCTTT	CASSLGRREGEAFF
-	-	TRBV7-9	TRBJ2-3	TGTGCCAGCAGCACAACCCCAACTCCAGATACGCAGTATTTT	CASSTTPTPDTQYF
-	-	TRBV9	TRBJ2-6	TGTGCCAGCAGCGTAGGGTGGGAAGGGGCCAACGTCCTGACTTTC	CASSVGWEGANVLTF
TRBD1	-	TRBV12-3/TRBV12-4	TRBJ1-2	TGTGCCAGCAGAGGTCAGGGGGCGGGCTATGGCTACACCTTC	CASRGQGAGYGYTF
-	few	TRBV7-9	TRBJ1-2	TGTGCCAGCAGCTTAGGCATGGGATATGGCTACACCTTC	CASSLGMGYGYTF
-	few	TRBV11-2	TRBJ1-2	TGTGCCAGCAGGCAGCGACGGGACGTCGGTGGCTACACCTTC	CASRQRRDVGGYTF
-	-	TRBV20-1	TRBJ1-2	TGCAGTGCTGCTCCGGGCAGGGCTTTTGGCTACACCTTC	CSAAPGRAFGYTF
-	-	TRBV29-1	TRBJ2-3	TGCAGCGTGCACGGCGTGGTTAGCACAGATACGCAGTATTTT	CSVHGVVSTDTQYF
-	-	TRBV4-3	TRBJ2-2	TGCGCCAGCAGCCCGAACGGACTCGACACCGGGGAGCTGTTTTTT	CASSPNGLDTGELFF